This TCR beta chain derives from a study of CD8+CD57+ T cells in acquired aplastic anemia. The wider study: Sorted cells (CD4+ and CD8+) yielded DNA amounts that averaged approximately 3.2 ug.

With 0 bases clipped from V and 0 bases from J, the junction kept 8 bases outside the gene matches. Germline V gene sequence: CDR1 KGHDR, CDR2 SFDVKD. The CDR3 has 19 amino acids. This clonotype was seen only once. Its target is not known. Whoever was chosen for sequencing had shown CD8+CD57+ cell expansion by flow cytometry. The study, taken as a whole, reports: No significant difference in CD8+ Simpson's diversity was found between patients and controls. The same twenty-nine CD8+ CDR3 sequences occurred in patients and in controls.

Profiles of TCR beta VDJ and CDR3 were generated from a genomic DNA template. Using its own MiXCR run on the reads, TCRdb lists one record per CDR3 protein. The table records roughly 170,000 distinct CDR3 sequences, approximately 48% of them present only once. This chain uses TRBV24-1 with TRBJ2-5; 11 nucleotides agree with TRBD2. Sequenced input: sorted CD4+, CD8+, or CD8+CD57+ T cells (not recorded which) from PBMCs. The TCR comes from a human donor with aplastic anemia. This CDR3 is CATSDLRLAGSTYQETQYF. The CDR3 bases are TGTGCCACCAGTGATTTGAGACTAGCGGGATCCACCTACCAAGAGACCCAGTACTTC.